This TCR beta chain was found in a study of shared clonotypes between healthy human individuals. Regarding the study as a whole: For naive CD4 cells, approximately 4.8% of clonotypes were shared across a few donors.

This table comes from immunoSEQ multiplex PCR, and its TCRdb copy is limited to in-frame clones, with some not included. The sample carries around 980,000 clones, about 84% recorded once. The trim removed 2 bases at V and 6 bases at J, leaving 11 bases unmatched. Germline V lookup: CDR1 SGDLS, CDR2 YYNGEE. This CDR3 contains 15 residues. The table lists this clone with a count of one. The antigen is not known. Sequences were obtained from memory CD4+ T cells from PBMCs. The subset here: CD45RA-negative fraction. The chain combines TRBV9 with TRBJ2-7, with TRBD1 matching 7 bases. This TCR was sampled from a man younger than 35 in good health. Some clones in this sample may be carry-over from other donors' samples. DNA for the CDR3: TGTGCCAGCAGCGTTGAGGGGGCCGGGTACTCCGAGCAGTACTTC. Translated, it gives CASSVEGAGYSEQYF.